One and the same sample provided the 3 T cell receptor beta chains below, sequenced in a study of beta chain features in type 1 diabetes. The authors reverse transcribed all of the isolated RNA, so sequencing captured expressed TCRB transcripts. Generated by immunoSEQ multiplex PCR, the TCRdb table keeps only in-frame clones and is missing some. The repertoire has under 150,000 clones, around 50% of them found once; the top ten carry 0.42%. Sequenced material: Tregs from blood. These receptors were taken from a man younger than 35 in good health.

The gene calls are TRBV28 and TRBJ1-1; 7 nucleotides align to TRBD1. This CDR3 comprises 16 residues. The trim removed 2 bases at V and 0 bases at J, leaving 6 bases unmatched. The germline V gene has CDR1 MDHEN and CDR2 SYDVKM. The DNA of the CDR3 is TGTGCCAGCAGTTTAATGAGGGGGCGAATGAACACTGAAGCTTTCTTT. This translates into CASSLMRGRMNTEAFF.

This clone was detected only a few times. This chain links TRBV18 with TRBJ1-1; possibly TRBD1 for D (6 bases). Germline CDR1 KGHSH, CDR2 LQKENI. Trimming pared 6 bases from V and 10 bases from J, leaving 18 bases between. This CDR3 is built from 13 residues. Written as DNA, the CDR3 is TGTGCCAGCTCCCCTAGCGGGGACAAGCGAGCTTTCTTT. Translation: CASSPSGDKRAFF.

This clone has just a few counts. The chain uses TRBV6-6 and TRBJ1-1; D remains ambiguous. Trimming pared 5 bases from V and 4 bases from J, leaving 11 bases between. The CDR3 is made up of 13 amino acids. Per the germline V gene, CDR1 is MNHNY and CDR2 is SVGAGI (reference sequence). CDR3 region: CASSPLEGTEAFF. CDR3 sequence (DNA): TGTGCCAGCAGTCCCCTGGAGGGCACTGAAGCTTTCTTT.